This is a list of T cell receptor beta chains from one sample in a study of blood T cell repertoires in COVID-19. Only in-frame clones appear in the TCRdb table, and some are missing; sequencing was by immunoSEQ multiplex PCR. Of about 190,000 clones in the sample, approximately 81% were seen once. The specimen sequenced was peripheral blood. The receptors originated from a human donor in a cohort sampled during active COVID-19. Each CDR3 is given with its conserved first and last residue. The D gene is left open where the match is weak. The size of a clone is reported for some rows only, either as once, few or many, or as a class for expanded clones.

J | V | D | size | CDR3 | DNA
TRBJ2-3 | TRBV24-1 | - | - | CATSDGTERRADTQYF | TGTGCCACCAGTGACGGAACGGAACGGAGGGCAGATACGCAGTATTTT
TRBJ2-3 | TRBV29-1 | TRBD1 | - | CSVTGVSLGTQYF | TGCAGCGTGACAGGGGTTAGTTTAGGTACGCAGTATTTT
TRBJ2-4 | TRBV12-5 | TRBD2 | - | CASGLAGPKNIQYF | TGTGCTAGTGGTCTAGCGGGGCCTAAAAACATTCAGTACTTC
TRBJ2-6 | TRBV28 | TRBD1 | - | CASFSGTGLSGANVLTF | TGTGCCAGCTTCTCCGGGACAGGGTTGAGTGGGGCCAACGTCCTGACTTTC
TRBJ2-1 | TRBV7-2 | TRBD1 | - | CASSPRTGITNEQFF | TGTGCCAGCAGCCCTAGGACAGGGATAACCAATGAGCAGTTCTTC
TRBJ2-3 | TRBV15 | TRBD1 | medium-sized | CATSGRQGSVTDTQYF | TGTGCCACCAGCGGGCGACAGGGGTCGGTTACAGATACGCAGTATTTT
TRBJ2-3 | TRBV6-5 | TRBD1 | - | CASSGQGAYTQYF | TGTGCCAGCTCGGGACAGGGGGCATATACGCAGTATTTT
TRBJ2-3 | TRBV29-1 | TRBD2 | - | CSVESGLESDTQYF | TGCAGCGTTGAATCAGGACTAGAGTCAGATACGCAGTATTTT
TRBJ2-5 | TRBV3-1/TRBV3-2 | TRBD2 | - | CASSLGTGGWETQYF | TGTGCCAGCAGCCTCGGAACGGGGGGTTGGGAGACCCAGTACTTC
TRBJ2-1 | TRBV6-5 | TRBD1 | - | CASSTRTGSYNEQFF | TGTGCCAGCAGTACGAGGACAGGATCCTACAATGAGCAGTTCTTC
TRBJ2-2 | TRBV29-1 | TRBD2 | once | CSVDYGGAGELFF | TGCAGCGTTGATTACGGGGGGGCCGGGGAGCTGTTTTTT
TRBJ1-2 | TRBV29-1 | - | - | CSVGQVYGYTF | TGCAGCGTTGGGCAGGTGTATGGCTACACCTTC
TRBJ1-5 | TRBV19 | - | - | CASSIDGSWTGIQPQHF | TGTGCCAGTAGTATAGATGGCAGTTGGACGGGAATTCAGCCCCAGCATTTT
TRBJ1-1 | TRBV21-1 | - | - | CASSKGLGGTEAFF | TGTGCCAGCAGCAAAGGTCTGGGGGGAACTGAAGCTTTCTTT
TRBJ2-3 | TRBV6-1 | TRBD2 | - | CASSDTAGGTDTQYF | TGTGCCAGCAGTGATACAGCGGGGGGCACAGATACGCAGTATTTT
TRBJ1-2 | TRBV12-3/TRBV12-4 | - | - | CASSLDYYGYTF | TGTGCCAGCAGTCTGGACTACTATGGCTACACCTTC
TRBJ2-5 | TRBV20-1 | - | - | CSASLAETQYF | TGCAGTGCCTCCCTAGCGGAGACCCAGTACTTC
TRBJ2-5 | TRBV5-1 | - | - | CASSFRLHSQETQYF | TGCGCCAGCAGCTTCAGGCTTCACTCCCAAGAGACCCAGTACTTC
TRBJ2-1 | TRBV18 | TRBD1 | - | CASSPRGTGASEQFF | TGTGCCAGCTCACCGAGGGGGACAGGGGCTTCTGAGCAGTTCTTC
TRBJ1-5 | TRBV2 | TRBD1 | - | CASSRQGVFEPQHF | TGTGCCAGCAGTCGACAGGGGGTTTTTGAGCCCCAGCATTTT
TRBJ1-1 | TRBV6-5 | - | few | CASTTTGWGTEAFF | TGTGCCAGCACCACTACAGGGTGGGGCACTGAAGCTTTCTTT
TRBJ1-5 | TRBV20-1 | - | - | CSASSGGEGQPQHF | TGCAGTGCTAGTTCTGGCGGCGAGGGTCAGCCCCAGCATTTT
TRBJ2-7 | TRBV19 | - | - | CASSPTFPRKAELKYF | TGTGCCAGTAGTCCCACTTTTCCTAGGAAGGCGGAGTTGAAGTACTTC
TRBJ2-5 | TRBV24-1 | TRBD2 | few | CATSELLAGGQETQYF | TGTGCCACCAGTGAACTCCTTGCGGGGGGGCAAGAGACCCAGTACTTC
TRBJ1-1 | TRBV30 | - | - | CAWSSMGGTEAFF | TGTGCCTGGAGTAGTATGGGGGGAACTGAAGCTTTCTTT
TRBJ1-1 | TRBV6-6 | TRBD1 | - | CASRLPGGFIAEAFF | TGTGCCAGCAGGCTCCCAGGGGGCTTTATTGCTGAAGCTTTCTTT
TRBJ1-1 | TRBV28 | TRBD1 | - | CASRRTGGWTEAFF | TGTGCCAGCAGGCGGACAGGGGGCTGGACTGAAGCTTTCTTT
TRBJ1-2 | TRBV19 | TRBD1 | - | CASSPGRGRIYGYTF | TGTGCCAGTAGTCCAGGCAGGGGGCGCATCTATGGCTACACCTTC
TRBJ2-5 | TRBV6-1 | - | - | CASSEMKGMTQYF | TGTGCCAGCAGTGAAATGAAGGGGATGACCCAGTACTTC
TRBJ2-3 | TRBV7-2 | TRBD2 | - | CASSLGAGLTDTQYF | TGTGCCAGCAGCTTAGGAGCGGGGCTCACAGATACGCAGTATTTT
TRBJ2-3 | TRBV4-1 | TRBD2 | once | CASSQEVGTSRSDTQYF | TGCGCCAGCAGCCAAGAAGTCGGGACTAGCAGGTCAGATACGCAGTATTTT
TRBJ1-5 | TRBV20-1 | TRBD1 | - | CSASAGDRVSNQPQHF | TGCAGTGCTAGTGCAGGTGACAGGGTGAGCAATCAGCCCCAGCATTTT
TRBJ2-5 | TRBV6-5 | TRBD1 | - | CASSYRPPGQGETQYF | TGTGCCAGCAGTTACAGACCTCCGGGACAGGGGGAGACCCAGTACTTC
TRBJ2-3 | TRBV9 | - | few | CASSVGGSGTDTQYF | TGTGCCAGCAGCGTAGGAGGTAGCGGCACAGATACGCAGTATTTT
TRBJ1-2 | TRBV6-5 | - | - | CAITLSGIYGYTF | TGTGCCATTACGCTGTCAGGTATCTACGGCTACACCTTC
TRBJ1-5 | TRBV10-2 | - | - | CASSREGGQPQHF | TGCGCCAGCAGCCGAGAAGGGGGTCAGCCCCAGCATTTT
TRBJ2-2 | TRBV24-1 | - | - | CATSDSPRGQRTGELFF | TGTGCCACCAGTGATTCACCCCGAGGGCAAAGAACCGGGGAGCTGTTTTTT
TRBJ1-1 | TRBV3-1/TRBV3-2 | - | - | CASSQEEDNTEAFF | TGTGCCAGCAGCCAAGAAGAGGATAACACTGAAGCTTTCTTT
TRBJ2-3 | TRBV5-1 | - | - | CASSPLRSGGLDTQYF | TGCGCCAGCAGCCCCCTCCGTTCCGGCGGCTTAGATACGCAGTATTTT
TRBJ2-3 | TRBV7-7 | - | - | CASSLGGTDTQYF | TGTGCCAGCAGCTTAGGAGGGACAGATACGCAGTATTTT
TRBJ1-5 | TRBV6-6 | - | - | CATWQGNQPQHF | TGTGCCACATGGCAGGGGAATCAGCCCCAGCATTTT
TRBJ1-4 | TRBV9 | - | - | CASSVGTLAEKLFF | TGTGCCAGCAGCGTCGGGACATTGGCGGAAAAACTGTTTTTT
TRBJ1-5 | TRBV9 | - | - | CASSVGFQSNQPQHF | TGTGCCAGCAGCGTAGGGTTTCAGTCCAATCAGCCCCAGCATTTT
TRBJ2-3 | TRBV24-1 | - | - | CATSDPGETQYF | TGTGCCACCAGTGATCCAGGGGAAACGCAGTATTTT
TRBJ1-4 | TRBV30 | - | - | CAWSVLNEKLFF | TGTGCCTGGAGCGTGCTAAATGAAAAACTGTTTTTT
TRBJ1-2 | TRBV27 | - | few | CASSKGPNYGYTF | TGTGCCAGCAGTAAGGGGCCAAACTATGGCTACACCTTC
TRBJ1-4 | TRBV7-9 | - | - | CASSLAAEVVEKLFF | TGTGCCAGCAGCTTAGCGGCGGAGGTTGTTGAAAAACTGTTTTTT
TRBJ2-2 | TRBV7-6 | TRBD1 | - | CASSLRSQGANTGELFF | TGTGCCAGCAGCTTAAGGTCGCAGGGGGCTAACACCGGGGAGCTGTTTTTT
TRBJ1-1 | TRBV2 | - | - | CASSDNLRDTNTEAFF | TGTGCCAGCAGTGACAACCTCCGGGACACTAACACTGAAGCTTTCTTT
TRBJ1-2 | TRBV18 | - | - | CASSPSAGTNDYGYTF | TGTGCCAGCTCACCAAGCGCGGGCACTAATGACTATGGCTACACCTTC
TRBJ2-1 | TRBV24-1 | TRBD2 | many | CATSDLGTSGYNEQFF | TGTGCCACCAGTGATTTAGGGACTAGCGGCTACAATGAGCAGTTCTTC
TRBJ2-3 | TRBV15 | - | once | CATSRGNGGANTDTQYF | TGTGCCACCAGCAGAGGGAACGGCGGGGCGAACACAGATACGCAGTATTTT